This paragraph covers one TCR beta chain sequence. The CDR3 is 15 amino acids. Germline values: CDR1 KGHDR, CDR2 SFDVKD. V was trimmed by 2 bases and J by 8 bases, leaving 15 bases between them. The sample belongs to a study of blood T cell repertoires in COVID-19. Study summary: In each case, the material was cDNA or gDNA derived from T cells, B-cell-depleted T cells, or PBMCs.

Under the authors' procedure: The authors estimated nucleated cell counts from reference gene primer amplification. Clones were read by immunoSEQ multiplex PCR, and TCRdb kept only the in-frame ones, dropping some. V, J and clone size derive from that table, while D and trimming were established from the DNA sequence. The data contain around 200,000 clones, 75% to 90% of them seen just once; the ten biggest clones take up approximately 5%. The receptor was isolated from a human donor in a cohort sampled during active COVID-19. The chain employs TRBV24-1 and TRBJ2-1; D may be TRBD2 (5 bases). The sample consisted of peripheral blood. This CDR3 reads CATSDSASRRDEQFF. The CDR3 nucleotides read TGTGCCACCAGTGATTCGGCTAGCCGTAGGGATGAGCAGTTCTTC.